This TCR beta chain was sequenced in a study of shared clonotypes between healthy human individuals. This clone was detected a few times. The antigen is undetermined. The donor cohort consisted entirely of Caucasian adults residing in Nashville, Tennessee. This CDR3 contains 13 residues. Germline V gene data show CDR1 as MNHEY and CDR2 as SMNVEV (reference sequence). Trimming took 5 bases from V and 7 from J, leaving 12 bases between them. Study findings and constraints: Among a handful of donors, 4.5% to 5.5% of naive CD4 clonotypes were found in common.

Tens of thousands of T cell genomes (approximately 0.2 ug DNA) went into each sorted-subset replicate. Sequencing was performed with immunoSEQ multiplex PCR; in TCRdb, only in-frame clones are kept and a portion is missing. The data hold about 1 million clones, with around four fifths observed a single time. Source material: memory CD4+ T cells sorted from blood. The subset: CD45RA-negative fraction. The V call is TRBV27, the J call TRBJ1-5, with D perhaps TRBD1 (5 bases). This receptor was taken from a man younger than 30 in good health. This chain's CDR3 is CASSGTEGQPQHF. CDR3 bases: TGTGCCAGCAGTGGGACCGAGGGACAGCCCCAGCATTTT.